Listed here are 6 T cell receptor beta chains from one sample, sequenced in a study of OX40 agonist ivuxolimab in advanced cancers. Here immunoSEQ multiplex PCR was the method, and the copy in TCRdb shows in-frame clones only, minus some. In the table there are under 95,000 clones, over 90% of which are singletons. Sequenced here: CD4+ or CD8+ T cells sorted from blood, sampled in a trial of the OX40 agonist ivuxolimab. Source of these receptors: an adult with an advanced solid tumor such as melanoma, head and neck, liver or kidney cancer.

V gene TRBV30 combines with J gene TRBJ2-2, with unresolved D. The CDR3 sequence is 12 residues long. CDR1 GTSNPN and CDR2 SVGIG come from the germline V gene (reference sequence). V lost 3 bases to trimming and J lost 6 bases, with 8 bases between them. The CDR3 sequence is CAWSYYAGELFF. The CDR3, as DNA: TGTGCCTGGAGCTACTACGCCGGGGAGCTGTTTTTT.

The rearrangement links TRBV6-4 to TRBJ1-6; D might be TRBD1 (5 bases). Deletions cut 1 base from V and 8 bases from J, with 12 bases between. Per the germline V gene, CDR1 is MRHNA and CDR2 is SNTAGT. The CDR3 runs to 15 residues. The CDR3 region is CASSDLIGVDSPLHF. DNA for the CDR3: TGTGCCAGCAGTGACTTAATAGGGGTTGATTCACCCCTCCACTTT.

The J gene is TRBJ1-3, the V gene TRBV4-1; D is uncertain. The ends were cut back, 0 bases at V and 3 bases at J, with 6 bases in the middle. CDR3 length: 14 amino acids. In germline, CDR1 is MGHRA, CDR2 YSYEKL. CDR3 nucleotide sequence: TGCGCCAGCAGCCAAGATCGAGTTGGAAACACCATATATTTT. Protein: CASSQDRVGNTIYF.

Turning to this clone: This sample includes further DNA sequences coding for the same CDR3. V usage is TRBV2 and J usage is TRBJ2-3, with D tentatively TRBD1 (6 bases). The CDR3 is made up of 11 amino acids. The germline gives CDR1 SNHLY, CDR2 FYNNEI. V was cut by 6 bases and J by 6 bases, with 7 bases left in between. The CDR3 is CASRGADTQYF. The CDR3 coding sequence is TGTGCCAGCAGGGGGGCCGATACGCAGTATTTT.

J is TRBJ2-3 and V is TRBV6-1; D could derive from TRBD1 or TRBD2 (5 bases each). The CDR3 length is 16 residues. Germline assignment: CDR1 MNHNS and CDR2 SASEGT. The V end was cut by 3 bases, the J end by 0 bases, with 13 bases between. CDR3 DNA sequence: TGTGCCAGCAGTGAGATCGGGGCTAGGAGCACAGATACGCAGTATTTT. It translates to CASSEIGARSTDTQYF.

This rearrangement joins TRBV5-4 to TRBJ2-7; 7 bases are shared with TRBD2. This CDR3 region has 18 residues. Germline CDR1 reads SGHNT; CDR2 reads YYREEE (reference sequence). V was pared by 0 bases and J by 0 bases, with 12 bases of the junction left unmatched. Written as DNA, the CDR3 is TGTGCCAGCAGCTTGGCCGTCTCGGCAGCGGGGACCTCCTACGAGCAGTACTTC. Its protein product is CASSLAVSAAGTSYEQYF.